Detailed here is one T cell receptor beta chain. Its antigen specificity is not known. Nothing much larger sits one base from this clone, and base qualities are not available. Counted from cysteine to phenylalanine, this CDR3 has 12 amino acids. Only the CDR3 region is kept as DNA, spanning 36 bases read in frame from base 1. Reading the germline V gene gives CDR1 KGHSH and CDR2 LQKENI. Germline trimming: 8 bases from V, 5 bases from J; junction bases outside gene matches: 4. The record originates from a study of a mutant IDH1 vaccine in newly diagnosed glioma (dated by TCRdb to 2020 to 2022). About the study as a whole: Vaccination began 4-6 weeks after radiotherapy alone, or alongside temozolomide cycles in the chemotherapy-containing groups. Of the roughly 33 treated patients, approximately 62% were male and approximately 40% were female, and the mean age was approximately 39 years. Longitudinal TCRB deep sequencing was done for roughly 23 treated patients, wherever samples were available for exploratory analyses. Prior to enrollment, standard therapy consisting of radiotherapy alone, temozolomide alone, or radiochemotherapy with temozolomide had been administered to patients, with the combination being received by most patients. Peripheral blood samples were drawn at six visits, namely V03 (baseline), V05, V07, V10, V12 and V13. The week-35 safety follow-up took place at visit V12, and the week-47 end of study took place at visit V13.

On the study overall, not on this receptor specifically: Immune responses induced by the vaccine were seen in 93.3% of patients across multiple MHC alleles. Pseudoprogression seemed to be unrelated to changes in the top peripheral T cell clonotypes found by TCRB sequencing. The authors stated that sample limitations prevented analyses of patient blood samples from being reproduced. Selection of PBMC samples for TCRB deep sequencing was based on availability.

Taken with the paper, the label for time point translates to: week 35, safety follow-up. Each vaccine dose was 300 ug of a 20-mer mutant IDH1 peptide in Montanide, given subcutaneously with topical imiquimod. Patients received eight vaccinations in weeks 1, 3, 5, 7, 11, 15, 19 and 23, corresponding to visits V03 through V10. Donors had newly diagnosed WHO grade 3 or 4 IDH1-mutant astrocytomas with loss of nuclear ATRX. The samples were drawn from NOA16, a multicentre, single-arm, open-label phase I trial in Germany that tested a mutant IDH1 peptide vaccine in humans for the first time. Genomic DNA for TCRB sequencing was extracted from EDTA blood using the DNeasy Blood and Tissue Kit. To prepare the library, the immunoSEQ multiplex PCR assay was applied. The hsTCRB Kit was used according to the manufacturer's protocol to amplify rearranged TCR beta chain sequences. Sequencing of TCRB libraries was carried out on an Illumina MiSeq. The published analysis was carried out like this. The kit vendor's proprietary platform handled demultiplexing, trimming and gene mapping. The source is immuneACCESS, and TCRdb retained only in-frame sequences with V and J called. Part of the clones is not carried over; for the studies checked, unresolved V genes explain less than half of this, and the remainder is unexplained. Clone size and V and J calls were adopted from that table, with D and trimming inferred from the DNA. This sample is represented by about 68,000 clones; more than 70% of them were singletons. The biggest ten clones account for approximately 12% of the sample.

The sample here was PBMCs, taken from a glioma patient whose treatment included an IDH1 peptide vaccine. This clonotype originated in a man between 18 and 35 years old with glioma. The rearrangement combines TRBV18 with TRBJ2-7, and TRBD1 matches 9 of the central bases. The DNA reads as follows: TGTGCCAGCATGGGACAGGGAGACGAGCAGTACTTC. This codes for CASMGQGDEQYF.